One sample yielded the 21 T cell receptor beta chains listed below, sequenced in a study of blood T cell repertoires in COVID-19 (dated by TCRdb to the early 2020s). Receptors were amplified or captured by the immunoSEQ multiplex PCR assay. This is the immuneACCESS table as TCRdb keeps it, with only in-frame sequences that have V and J called. A part of the clones is gone; compared with another copy, unresolved V genes explain less than half, and the rest is unexplained. In this sample the table shows over 90,000 clones, around nine tenths of which occur a single time. About 5% of the sample is held by the ten biggest clonotypes. Sequences were obtained from peripheral blood. The receptors shown here come from a man aged 50-60 years with acute or convalescent COVID-19.

This chain uses TRBV7-2 with TRBJ2-1; perhaps TRBD2 as D (5 bases). This CDR3 comprises 14 residues. Germline V gene lookup returns CDR1 SGHTA and CDR2 FQGNSA. V lost 5 bases, J lost 7 bases, and 15 bases lay in between. In DNA form, the CDR3 reads TGTGCCAGCAGCGCGGGTCAAGCCTTTAATGAGCAGTTCTTC. Its protein product is CASSAGQAFNEQFF.

V gene TRBV5-1 combines with J gene TRBJ2-3, with 10 bases matching TRBD1. Germline CDR1 is SGHRS and CDR2 is YFSETQ. J was trimmed by 3 bases and V by 3 bases; bases with no gene match: 4. The CDR3 loop spans 15 amino acids. CDR3 protein: CASSSKGQGTDTQYF. As DNA, the CDR3 is TGCGCCAGCAGCTCGAAGGGACAGGGGACAGATACGCAGTATTTT.

The gene calls are TRBV19 and TRBJ2-2; perhaps TRBD2 as D (6 bases). From germline, CDR1 is LNHDA and CDR2 SQIVND (reference sequence). V lost 5 bases, J lost 4 bases, and 11 bases lay in between. This CDR3 comprises 14 residues. The CDR3 DNA sequence: TGTGCCAGTAGTTTCCGGGAGCCCACCGGGGAGCTGTTTTTT. Translating gives CASSFREPTGELFF.

The chain combines TRBV24-1 with TRBJ2-2, with 7 positions matching TRBD1. The V segment lost 3 bases and the J segment 2 bases; nucleotides outside the gene matches: 5. The germline V gene encodes CDR1 KGHDR and CDR2 SFDVKD. The CDR3 is 16 residues long. This CDR3 reads CATSDPGQINTGELFF. In nucleotides, the CDR3 is TGTGCCACCAGTGATCCGGGACAGATAAACACCGGGGAGCTGTTTTTT.

The CDR3 sequence: CASSQAPPTSGRTSFYNEQFF. In DNA, the CDR3 is TGCGCCAGCAGCCAAGCCCCCCCTACTAGCGGGAGGACCTCCTTCTACAATGAGCAGTTCTTC. This chain links TRBV4-1 with TRBJ2-1, with 12 bases matching TRBD2. From germline, CDR1 is MGHRA and CDR2 YSYEKL. The CDR3 consists of 21 residues. The junction had 16 bases not matched to a gene; V was cut back by 1 base and J by 3 bases.

The CDR3 nucleotides read TGTGCCAGCAGCCAATCCAGCGGGAGTGCAAACGAGCAGTACTTC. Its protein is CASSQSSGSANEQYF. This chain links TRBV3-1 (or the pseudogene TRBV3-2) with TRBJ2-7; 8 nucleotides match TRBD2. Trimming took 2 bases from V and 5 from J; bases not matched to a gene: 8. This CDR3 contains 15 residues. Germline loops: CDR1 LGHDT, CDR2 YNNKEL (reference sequence).

The chain couples TRBV7-9 to TRBJ1-2, with 7 nucleotides matching TRBD1. Germline trimming cut 4 bases from V and 5 bases from J; bases unmatched to any gene: 4. The germline V gene has CDR1 SEHNR and CDR2 FQNEAQ (reference sequence). The CDR3 contains 13 residues. The CDR3 coding sequence is TGTGCCAGCAGCTCCCGGACAGGTTATGGCTACACCTTC. This translates into CASSSRTGYGYTF.

J is TRBJ2-1 and V is TRBV27; 11 bases line up with TRBD2. This CDR3 contains 16 residues. The trim removed 7 bases at V and 3 bases at J, leaving 8 bases unmatched. Germline CDR1 and CDR2: MNHEY and SMNVEV (reference sequence). The DNA for the CDR3 is TGTGCCAGCACCTTTAGCGGGAGGGCCGTCTACAATGAGCAGTTCTTC. Translation: CASTFSGRAVYNEQFF.

The rearrangement uses TRBV27 and TRBJ2-7, with D possibly being TRBD1 (6 bases). CDR1 and CDR2 (germline): MNHEY, SMNVEV (reference sequence). CDR3 length equals 13 residues. The V and J ends lost 5 bases and 2 bases respectively, with 10 bases between them. The CDR3 nucleotides read TGTGCCAGCAGTATGGCAGGGGCCTACGAGCAGTACTTC. It encodes CASSMAGAYEQYF.

DNA for the CDR3: TGTGCCACCCGGAAGGACTACTACAATGAGCAGTTCTTC. Its translation: CATRKDYYNEQFF. V is TRBV24-1 and J is TRBJ2-1, with D possibly TRBD2 on 6 matching bases. Trimming stripped 9 bases from V and 3 bases from J, with 11 bases between. The CDR3 is made up of 13 amino acids. The germline V gene encodes CDR1 KGHDR and CDR2 SFDVKD.

CDR3 DNA sequence: TGTGCCAGCAGCTCGGAAGGGGGCAATCAGCCCCAGCATTTT. This encodes CASSSEGGNQPQHF. The V call is TRBV11-2, the J call TRBJ1-5; weak D call: TRBD1 (5 bases). The length of the CDR3 is 14 residues. CDR1 is SGHAT, CDR2 FQNNGV, per germline. Trimming took off 4 bases at V and 2 bases at J, with 9 bases between the two ends.

The CDR3 DNA is TGTGCCAGCAGACTGGTTGGGCTAGATACGCAGTATTTT. The encoded protein is CASRLVGLDTQYF. The chain uses TRBV7-2 and TRBJ2-3, with D unclear. The germline CDR1 and CDR2 sequences are SGHTA and FQGNSA. The CDR3 is made up of 13 amino acids. Trimming took off 6 bases at V and 5 bases at J, with 12 bases between the two ends.

This clone has just one count. The rearrangement uses TRBV12-5 and TRBJ2-2, with D possibly TRBD2 on 5 matching bases. V lost 0 bases and J 1 base, leaving 18 bases between the germline ends. This CDR3 spans 19 amino acids. Germline V gene lookup returns CDR1 LGHNT and CDR2 FRNRAP. The CDR3 nucleotides read TGTGCTAGTGGTTTGGTACTAGGCGCTGGGAGCCTGAACACCGGGGAGCTGTTTTTT. Protein product: CASGLVLGAGSLNTGELFF.

The chain links TRBV18 to TRBJ1-4; TRBD1 matches at 10 bases. V lost 3 bases to trimming and J lost 4 bases; unmatched junction nucleotides: 5. The CDR3 sequence is 16 residues long. Germline lookup yields CDR1 KGHSH and CDR2 LQKENI. The DNA for the CDR3 is TGTGCCAGCTCACCCAGGACAGGGGGAAATAATGAAAAACTGTTTTTT. It translates to CASSPRTGGNNEKLFF.

This chain uses TRBV6-5 with TRBJ2-5; D not resolved. The CDR3 has 11 residues. V was shortened by 5 bases and J by 5 bases, with 6 bases between the two germline ends. Germline V gene sequence: CDR1 MNHEY, CDR2 SVGAGI. This CDR3 is CASSQWETQYF. In DNA, the CDR3 is TGTGCCAGCAGTCAGTGGGAGACCCAGTACTTC.

The V call is TRBV24-1, the J call TRBJ1-6; D is unresolved. This CDR3 spans 18 amino acids. Trimming left V 0 bases short and J 4 bases short, with 15 bases between. Germline V lookup: CDR1 KGHDR, CDR2 SFDVKD. CDR3 DNA: TGTGCCACCAGTGATTTGGGTGATCCAGTCTTTTATAATTCACCCCTCCACTTT. Translation: CATSDLGDPVFYNSPLHF.

The CDR3 loop reads CASSRGQGAFEQYF. The CDR3 DNA follows: TGTGCCAGTAGTAGGGGACAGGGGGCGTTCGAGCAGTACTTC. J is TRBJ2-7 and V is TRBV19; 12 positions agree with TRBD1. The germline V gene has CDR1 LNHDA and CDR2 SQIVND (reference sequence). J lost 6 bases, V lost 4 bases, and 4 bases had no gene match. There are 14 residues in the CDR3.

This chain links TRBV6-5 with TRBJ1-4; D perhaps matches TRBD1 (5 bases). V shed 6 bases and J shed 4 bases, with 9 bases lying between them. CDR1 is MNHEY and CDR2 is SVGAGI in the germline V gene. The CDR3 loop spans 13 amino acids. CDR3 protein: CASRPGLNEKLFF. The DNA for the CDR3 is TGTGCCAGCAGGCCAGGGCTTAATGAAAAACTGTTTTTT.

CDR3 sequence: CASSRTREGGTDTQYF. The CDR3, as DNA: TGCGCCAGCAGCCGCACTCGGGAGGGGGGCACAGATACGCAGTATTTT. The genes are TRBV5-1 and TRBJ2-3; 8 positions agree with TRBD2. Germline lookup yields CDR1 SGHRS and CDR2 YFSETQ. The CDR3 totals 16 residues. The ends lost 4 bases at V and 1 base at J; junction bases unmatched: 8.

The CDR3 reads CASNGQGGYGYTF. CDR3 bases: TGTGCCAGCAACGGACAGGGTGGCTATGGCTACACCTTC. This chain connects TRBV21-1 to TRBJ1-2; TRBD1, the D gene given by the table, was not confirmed from the DNA. TRBV21-1 corresponds to a pseudogene. This CDR3 is built from 13 residues.

The chain couples TRBV6-5 to TRBJ1-5, with D perhaps TRBD1 (5 bases). The CDR3 spans 14 residues. The V gene's germline CDR1 is MNHEY and CDR2 SVGAGI. With 5 bases removed from V and 6 bases from J, the gap between germline ends came to 14 bases. Written as DNA, the CDR3 is TGTGCCAGCAGTCTTAGCGGGGCACTTCAGCCCCAGCATTTT. Protein sequence: CASSLSGALQPQHF.